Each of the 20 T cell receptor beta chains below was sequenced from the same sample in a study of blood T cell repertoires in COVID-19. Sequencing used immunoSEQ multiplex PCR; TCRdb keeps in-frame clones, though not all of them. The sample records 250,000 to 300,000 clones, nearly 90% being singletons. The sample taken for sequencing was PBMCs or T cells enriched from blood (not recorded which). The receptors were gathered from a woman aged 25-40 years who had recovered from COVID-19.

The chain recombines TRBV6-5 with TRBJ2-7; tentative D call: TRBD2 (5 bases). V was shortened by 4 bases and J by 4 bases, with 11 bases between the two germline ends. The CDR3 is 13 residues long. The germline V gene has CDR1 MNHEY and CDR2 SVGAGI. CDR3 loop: CASSSRGEYEQYF. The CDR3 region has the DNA TGTGCCAGCAGTTCACGGGGAGAGTACGAGCAGTACTTC.

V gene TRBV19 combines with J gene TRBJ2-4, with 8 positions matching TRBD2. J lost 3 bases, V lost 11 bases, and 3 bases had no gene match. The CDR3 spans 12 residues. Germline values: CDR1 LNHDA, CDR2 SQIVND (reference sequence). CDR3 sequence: CASGRVKNIQYF. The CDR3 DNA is TGTGCCTCCGGGAGGGTCAAAAACATTCAGTACTTC.

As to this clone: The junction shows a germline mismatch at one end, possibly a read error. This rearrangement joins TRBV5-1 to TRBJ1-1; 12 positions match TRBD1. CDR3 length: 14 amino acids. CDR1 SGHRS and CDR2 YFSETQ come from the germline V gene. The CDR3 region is CASSTGTGGPLTFF. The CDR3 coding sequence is TGCGCCAGCAGCACCGGGACAGGGGGCCCCCTTACCTTTTTT.

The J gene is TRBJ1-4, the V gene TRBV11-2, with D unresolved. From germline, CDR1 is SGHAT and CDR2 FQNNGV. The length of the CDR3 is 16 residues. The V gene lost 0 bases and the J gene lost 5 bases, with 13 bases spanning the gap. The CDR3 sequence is CASSLEAGRFNEKLFF. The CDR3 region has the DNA TGTGCCAGCAGCTTAGAGGCAGGCCGTTTCAATGAAAAACTGTTTTTT.

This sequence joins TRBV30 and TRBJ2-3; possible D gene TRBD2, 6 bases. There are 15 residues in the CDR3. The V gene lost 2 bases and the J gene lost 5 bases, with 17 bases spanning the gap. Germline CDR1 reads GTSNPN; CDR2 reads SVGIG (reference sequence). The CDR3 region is CAWSLQGLYGDTQYF. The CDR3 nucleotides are TGTGCCTGGAGTCTCCAGGGACTCTACGGAGATACGCAGTATTTT.

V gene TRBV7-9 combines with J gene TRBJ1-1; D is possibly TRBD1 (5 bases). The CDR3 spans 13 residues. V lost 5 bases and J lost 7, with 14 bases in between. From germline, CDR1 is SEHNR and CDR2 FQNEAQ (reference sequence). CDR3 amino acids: CASSQKGNGEAFF. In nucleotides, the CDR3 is TGTGCCAGCAGCCAGAAGGGGAATGGTGAAGCTTTCTTT.

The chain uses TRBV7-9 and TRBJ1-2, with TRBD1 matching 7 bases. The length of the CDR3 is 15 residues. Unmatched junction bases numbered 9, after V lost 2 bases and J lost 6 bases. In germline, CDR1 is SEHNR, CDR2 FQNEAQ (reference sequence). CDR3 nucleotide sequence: TGTGCCAGCAGCTTAAAAGAGAGGCAGGGGGATGGCTACACCTTC. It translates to CASSLKERQGDGYTF.

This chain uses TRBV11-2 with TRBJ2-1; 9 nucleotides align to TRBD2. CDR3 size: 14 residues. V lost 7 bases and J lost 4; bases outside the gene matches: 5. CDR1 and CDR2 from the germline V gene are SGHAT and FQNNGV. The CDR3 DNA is TGTGCCAGCAAAGCGGGGGGCGAATACAATGAGCAGTTCTTC. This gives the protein CASKAGGEYNEQFF.

The CDR3 protein is CASSSRFASTALHF. CDR3 nucleotide sequence: TGTGCCAGCAGTTCTCGGTTTGCATCAACAGCCCTCCACTTT. The V gene is TRBV27, the J gene TRBJ1-6; D unclear. The germline V gene encodes CDR1 MNHEY and CDR2 SMNVEV (reference sequence). This CDR3 spans 14 amino acids. Trimming stripped 4 bases from V and 14 bases from J, with 18 bases between.

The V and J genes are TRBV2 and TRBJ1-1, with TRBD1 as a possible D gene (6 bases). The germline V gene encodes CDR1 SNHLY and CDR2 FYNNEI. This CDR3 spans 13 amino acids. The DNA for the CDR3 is TGTGCAGGGGGTGCAGTGTGGAACACTGAAGCTTTCTTT. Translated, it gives CAGGAVWNTEAFF. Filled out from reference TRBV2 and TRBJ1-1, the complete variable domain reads EPEVTQTPSHQVTQMGQEVILRCVPISNHLYFYWYRQILGQKVEFLVSFYNNEISEKSEIFDDQFSVERPDGSNFTLKIRSTKLEDSAMYFCAGGAVWNTEAFFGQGTRLTVV.

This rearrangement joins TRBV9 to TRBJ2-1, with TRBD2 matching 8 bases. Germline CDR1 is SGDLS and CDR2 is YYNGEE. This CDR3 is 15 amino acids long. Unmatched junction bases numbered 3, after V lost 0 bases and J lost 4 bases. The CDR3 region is CASSVDGGAYNEQFF. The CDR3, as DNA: TGTGCCAGCAGCGTAGACGGGGGGGCTTACAATGAGCAGTTCTTC.

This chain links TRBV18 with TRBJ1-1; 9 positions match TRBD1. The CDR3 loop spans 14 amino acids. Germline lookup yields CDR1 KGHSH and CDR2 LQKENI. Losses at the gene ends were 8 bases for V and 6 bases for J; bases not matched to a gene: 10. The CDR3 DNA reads TGTGCCAGCCGATCGGACAGGGGTATCGCTGAAGCTTTCTTT. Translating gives CASRSDRGIAEAFF.

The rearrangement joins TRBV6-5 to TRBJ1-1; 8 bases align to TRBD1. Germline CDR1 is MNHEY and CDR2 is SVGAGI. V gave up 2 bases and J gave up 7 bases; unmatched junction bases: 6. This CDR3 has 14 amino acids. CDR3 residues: CASSYGQGRGEAFF. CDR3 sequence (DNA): TGTGCCAGCAGTTACGGACAGGGCCGGGGTGAAGCTTTCTTT.

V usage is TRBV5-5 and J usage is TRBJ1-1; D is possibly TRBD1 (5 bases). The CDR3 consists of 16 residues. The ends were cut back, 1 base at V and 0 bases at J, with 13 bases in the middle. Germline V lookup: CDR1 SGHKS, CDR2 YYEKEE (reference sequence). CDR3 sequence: CASSLYRAGVNTEAFF. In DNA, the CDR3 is TGTGCCAGCAGCTTGTATCGGGCGGGGGTGAACACTGAAGCTTTCTTT. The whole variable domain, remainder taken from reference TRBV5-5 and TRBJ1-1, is DAGVTQSPTHLIKTRGQQVTLRCSPISGHKSVSWYQQVLGQGPQFIFQYYEKEERGRGNFPDRFSARQFPNYSSELNVNALLLGDSALYLCASSLYRAGVNTEAFFGQGTRLTVV.

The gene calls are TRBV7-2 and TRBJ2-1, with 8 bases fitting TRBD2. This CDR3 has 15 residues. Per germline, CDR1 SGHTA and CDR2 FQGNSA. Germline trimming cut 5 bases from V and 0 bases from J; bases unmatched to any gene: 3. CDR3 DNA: TGTGCCAGCAGCCCGAGCGGGAGCTCCTACAATGAGCAGTTCTTC. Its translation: CASSPSGSSYNEQFF.

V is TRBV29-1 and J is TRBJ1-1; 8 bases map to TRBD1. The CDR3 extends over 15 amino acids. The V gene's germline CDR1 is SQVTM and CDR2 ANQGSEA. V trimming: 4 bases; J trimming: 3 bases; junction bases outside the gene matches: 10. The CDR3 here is CSVGPGQGRHTEAFF. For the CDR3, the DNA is TGCAGCGTTGGCCCAGGACAGGGAAGACACACTGAAGCTTTCTTT.

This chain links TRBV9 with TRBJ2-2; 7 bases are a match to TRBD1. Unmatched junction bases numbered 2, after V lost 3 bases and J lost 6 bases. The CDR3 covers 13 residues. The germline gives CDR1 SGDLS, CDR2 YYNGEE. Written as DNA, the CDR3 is TGTGCCAGCAGCGGAGACAGGGCCGGGGAGCTGTTTTTT. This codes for CASSGDRAGELFF.

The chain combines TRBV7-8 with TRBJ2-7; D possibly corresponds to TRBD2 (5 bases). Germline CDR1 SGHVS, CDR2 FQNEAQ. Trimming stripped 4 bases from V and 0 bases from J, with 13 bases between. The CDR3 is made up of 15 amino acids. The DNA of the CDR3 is TGTGCCAGCAGCTCCCCTAGCCTGTCCTCCTACGAGCAGTACTTC. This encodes CASSSPSLSSYEQYF.

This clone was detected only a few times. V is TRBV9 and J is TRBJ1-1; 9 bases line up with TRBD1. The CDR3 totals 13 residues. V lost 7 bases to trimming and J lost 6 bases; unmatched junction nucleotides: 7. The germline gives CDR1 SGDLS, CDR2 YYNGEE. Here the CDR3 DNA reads TGTGCCAGCGGACAGGGGAGGGAGGCTGAAGCTTTCTTT. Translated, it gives CASGQGREAEAFF.

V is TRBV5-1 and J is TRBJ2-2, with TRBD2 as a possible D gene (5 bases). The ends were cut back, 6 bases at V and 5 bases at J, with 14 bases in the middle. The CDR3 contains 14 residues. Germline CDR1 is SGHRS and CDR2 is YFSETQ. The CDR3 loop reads CASIDARGTGELFF. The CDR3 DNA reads TGCGCCAGCATAGATGCTCGGGGTACCGGGGAGCTGTTTTTT.